What follows are 32 T cell receptor beta chains derived from one specimen sequenced in a study of control samples from healthy donors and cancer patients. This table comes from immunoSEQ multiplex PCR, and its TCRdb copy is limited to in-frame clones, with some not included. The table records approximately 150,000 clones, 94% of them present only once. Specimen: blood. The receptors shown here come from a man aged 35-49 years in good health.

This clone was seen just once. This chain connects TRBV28 to TRBJ2-7, with D perhaps matching TRBD2 (5 bases). The CDR3 length is 13 residues. CDR1 MDHEN and CDR2 SYDVKM come from the germline V gene. Trimming shortened V by 3 bases and J by 1 base, and 7 bases separated the two germline ends. Here the CDR3 reads CASSFGGSYEQYF. DNA of the CDR3: TGTGCCAGCAGTTTTGGCGGGTCCTACGAGCAGTACTTC.

The chain links TRBV6-5 to TRBJ1-5, with a possible D match to TRBD1 (5 bases). CDR1 is MNHEY, CDR2 SVGAGI, per germline. Trimming shortened V by 9 bases and J by 2 bases, and 14 bases separated the two germline ends. This CDR3 region has 14 residues. In nucleotides, the CDR3 is TGTGCCAGTTCTGGGGGATCCGGCAATCAGCCCCAGCATTTT. Translation: CASSGGSGNQPQHF.

The chain has TRBV7-9 and TRBJ2-5, with a weak D call TRBD1 (6 bases). Trimming took off 0 bases at V and 5 bases at J, with 13 bases between the two ends. The CDR3 sequence is 15 residues long. Germline V gene data show CDR1 as SEHNR and CDR2 as FQNEAQ (reference sequence). This CDR3 is CASSLARTAGETQYF. The CDR3 region has the DNA TGTGCCAGCAGCTTAGCGCGGACAGCCGGGGAGACCCAGTACTTC. Looking up the rest from reference TRBV7-9 and TRBJ2-5 gives the full variable domain: DTGVSQNPRHKITKRGQNVTFRCDPISEHNRLYWYRQTLGQGPEFLTYFQNEAQLEKSRLLSDRFSAERPKGSFSTLEIQRTEQGDSAMYLCASSLARTAGETQYFGPGTRLLVL.

The table lists this clone with a count of one. The rearrangement links TRBV5-1 to TRBJ2-7, with D uncertain. CDR3 length: 13 amino acids. V was pared by 2 bases and J by 0 bases, with 6 bases between. The germline CDR1 and CDR2 sequences are SGHRS and YFSETQ. This chain's CDR3 is CASSFGTSYEQYF. In DNA form, the CDR3 reads TGCGCCAGCAGCTTTGGCACCTCCTACGAGCAGTACTTC. Drawing the rest from reference TRBV5-1 and TRBJ2-7, the complete variable domain is KAGVTQTPRYLIKTRGQQVTLSCSPISGHRSVSWYQQTPGQGLQFLFEYFSETQRNKGNFPGRFSGRQFSNSRSEMNVSTLELGDSALYLCASSFGTSYEQYFGPGTRLTVT.

V is TRBV7-9 and J is TRBJ2-1, with 14 positions matching TRBD2. V was pared by 3 bases and J by 8 bases, with 12 bases of the junction left unmatched. CDR1 and CDR2 (germline): SEHNR, FQNEAQ (reference sequence). This CDR3 is built from 18 residues. CDR3 region: CASSFRLAGGRTADEQFF. The CDR3 DNA sequence: TGTGCCAGCAGCTTCCGACTAGCGGGAGGGCGAACGGCTGATGAGCAGTTCTTC.

V gene TRBV16 combines with J gene TRBJ1-5; TRBD1 is a possible D gene (5 bases). Per germline, CDR1 KGHSY and CDR2 FQNENV. V shed 4 bases and J shed 3 bases, with 16 bases lying between them. The CDR3 has 16 residues. The CDR3 reads CASSRQGRLSNQPQHF. CDR3 bases: TGTGCCAGCAGCCGTCAGGGCAGGCTCTCCAATCAGCCCCAGCATTTT.

The chain combines TRBV5-5 with TRBJ1-1; 8 bases are a match to TRBD1. There are 14 residues in the CDR3. The ends lost 4 bases at V and 6 bases at J; junction bases unmatched: 8. Germline CDR1 is SGHKS and CDR2 is YYEKEE (reference sequence). CDR3 residues: CASSPQGARAEAFF. CDR3 coding DNA: TGTGCCAGCAGCCCTCAGGGGGCTAGGGCTGAAGCTTTCTTT.

The chain recombines TRBV9 with TRBJ2-2; D remains unclear. V was shortened by 4 bases and J by 3 bases, with 16 bases between the two germline ends. The CDR3 totals 16 residues. The germline CDR1 and CDR2 sequences are SGDLS and YYNGEE. For the CDR3, the DNA is TGTGCCAGCAGCTTAGGACGGACCGAAGACACCGGGGAGCTGTTTTTT. Protein product: CASSLGRTEDTGELFF.

The chain has TRBV28 and TRBJ1-6, with 7 bases identical to TRBD1. V gave up 6 bases and J gave up 3 bases; unmatched junction bases: 2. In germline, CDR1 is MDHEN, CDR2 SYDVKM. This CDR3 comprises 14 residues. The CDR3 reads CASSRDSYNSPLHF. The CDR3 DNA follows: TGTGCCAGCAGCCGGGACAGCTATAATTCACCCCTCCACTTT.

V is TRBV7-9 and J is TRBJ1-1; D gene unclear. The CDR3 extends over 18 amino acids. Germline V lookup: CDR1 SEHNR, CDR2 FQNEAQ (reference sequence). Trimming shortened V by 3 bases and J by 1 base, and 21 bases separated the two germline ends. The DNA for the CDR3 is TGTGCCAGCAGCTTTAGGCTCCGGGAGGGCCATCGGAACACTGAAGCTTTCTTT. Translation gives CASSFRLREGHRNTEAFF.

The chain is built from TRBV7-8 and TRBJ2-1; possibly TRBD2 for D (5 bases). The germline V gene encodes CDR1 SGHVS and CDR2 FQNEAQ. CDR3 length: 14 amino acids. Between the trimmed V and J ends, which lost 5 bases and 2 bases, there was a span of 10 bases. CDR3 protein: CASSIGLTYNEQFF. CDR3 nucleotide sequence: TGTGCCAGCAGCATCGGACTGACCTACAATGAGCAGTTCTTC.

CDR3 amino acids: CASSPRQGGEQFF. For the CDR3, the DNA is TGTGCCAGCTCACCCAGACAGGGGGGTGAGCAGTTCTTC. The rearrangement links TRBV18 to TRBJ2-1; TRBD1 matches at 9 bases. The V and J ends lost 3 bases and 9 bases, in that order; junction bases with no gene match: 3. The CDR3 loop spans 13 amino acids. Looked up from germline, CDR1 is KGHSH and CDR2 is LQKENI. The whole variable domain, filled in from reference TRBV18 and TRBJ2-1, reads NAGVMQNPRHLVRRRGQEARLRCSPMKGHSHVYWYRQLPEEGLKFMVYLQKENIIDESGMPKERFSAEFPKEGPSILRIQQVVRGDSAAYFCASSPRQGGEQFFGPGTRLTVL.

The chain couples TRBV27 to TRBJ1-2; D remains ambiguous. Germline V CDR1 and CDR2: MNHEY, SMNVEV (reference sequence). Trimming shortened V by 5 bases and J by 4 bases, and 17 bases separated the two germline ends. The CDR3 runs 15 residues. The CDR3 bases are TGTGCCAGCAGTCTCTCCGGGGTCCTCGCCTATGGCTACACCTTC. It encodes CASSLSGVLAYGYTF.

The rearrangement uses TRBV5-6 and TRBJ1-2, with D hard to call. V lost 0 bases and J 4 bases, leaving 1 base between the germline ends. Germline-derived CDR1 and CDR2 are SGHDT and YYEEEE. CDR3 length: 11 residues. The CDR3 sequence: CASSLAYGYTF. The CDR3 nucleotides read TGTGCCAGCAGCTTGGCCTATGGCTACACCTTC. The entire variable domain, with the rest obtained from reference TRBV5-6 and TRBJ1-2, is as follows: DAGVTQSPTHLIKTRGQQVTLRCSPKSGHDTVSWYQQALGQGPQFIFQYYEEEERQRGNFPDRFSGHQFPNYSSELNVNALLLGDSALYLCASSLAYGYTFGSGTRLTVV.

V and J are TRBV7-8 and TRBJ2-5; D gene uncertain. Per the germline V gene, CDR1 is SGHVS and CDR2 is FQNEAQ. CDR3 length equals 15 residues. V lost 6 bases, J lost 8 bases, and 22 bases lay in between. The CDR3 sequence is CASRTLEPRKGTQYF. The CDR3 DNA reads as TGTGCCAGCAGAACGCTGGAGCCCAGAAAGGGAACCCAGTACTTC. Complete variable domain (other parts from reference TRBV7-8 and TRBJ2-5): GAGVSQSPRYKVAKRGQDVALRCDPISGHVSLFWYQQALGQGPEFLTYFQNEAQLDKSGLPSDRFFAERPEGSVSTLKIQRTQQEDSAVYLCASRTLEPRKGTQYFGPGTRLLVL.

The V and J genes are TRBV9 and TRBJ2-1; D might be TRBD2 (6 bases). Germline CDR1 SGDLS, CDR2 YYNGEE. Deletions cut 6 bases from V and 0 bases from J, with 13 bases between. The CDR3 consists of 15 residues. The CDR3 spells CASILSGFSYNEQFF. The DNA for the CDR3 is TGTGCCAGCATCCTTAGCGGATTCTCCTACAATGAGCAGTTCTTC.

This clone appeared a single time. The chain is built from TRBV3-1 (or the pseudogene TRBV3-2) and TRBJ1-4; D remains unclear. CDR1 and CDR2 (germline): LGHDT, YNNKEL (reference sequence). The V gene lost 0 bases and the J gene lost 4 bases, with 12 bases spanning the gap. The CDR3 spans 16 residues. The CDR3 protein is CASSQDRFWSNEKLFF. Written as DNA, the CDR3 is TGTGCCAGCAGCCAAGATCGCTTCTGGAGTAATGAAAAACTGTTTTTT.

The chain joins TRBV11-2 to TRBJ2-7, with 7 nucleotides matching TRBD2. From germline, CDR1 is SGHAT and CDR2 FQNNGV. V trimming: 0 bases; J trimming: 3 bases; junction bases outside the gene matches: 11. The CDR3 sequence is 17 residues long. The CDR3 here is CASSLDLLAGAFYEQYF. The CDR3 DNA follows: TGTGCCAGCAGCTTAGATTTATTAGCGGGTGCCTTCTACGAGCAGTACTTC.

This clone showed up just once. J is TRBJ1-5 and V is TRBV30, with D perhaps TRBD1 (5 bases). Trimming took 4 bases from V and 7 from J, leaving 11 bases between them. This CDR3 comprises 12 residues. The germline CDR1 and CDR2 sequences are GTSNPN and SVGIG (reference sequence). The CDR3 DNA follows: TGTGCCTGGAAGGGACCAGGGCAGCCCCAGCATTTT. This gives the protein CAWKGPGQPQHF.

This clone was detected only a few times. V is TRBV18 and J is TRBJ2-2; no reliable D call. The CDR3 is 14 residues long. Per the germline V gene, CDR1 is KGHSH and CDR2 is LQKENI. V shed 3 bases and J shed 7 bases, with 12 bases lying between them. The CDR3 loop reads CASSPRSGSGELFF. CDR3 nucleotide sequence: TGTGCCAGCTCACCTCGGTCGGGTAGCGGGGAGCTGTTTTTT.

The chain combines TRBV30 with TRBJ1-3, with D possibly matching TRBD1 (5 bases). This CDR3 region has 14 residues. Germline CDR1 GTSNPN, CDR2 SVGIG (reference sequence). V dropped 0 bases and J dropped 3 bases, with 9 bases sitting between them. CDR3 sequence reads: CAWSVREGGNTIYF. The CDR3 DNA follows: TGTGCCTGGAGTGTCAGGGAAGGTGGAAACACCATATATTTT.

The chain combines TRBV6-6 with TRBJ2-3; tentatively, D is TRBD1 or TRBD2 (7 bases each). The germline V and J ends were trimmed by 0 bases and 6 bases, with 16 bases remaining between them. CDR3 size: 16 residues. Germline CDR1 reads MNHNY; CDR2 reads SVGAGI (reference sequence). The CDR3 DNA reads TGTGCCAGCAGTTACTCGAGGCAGGGGGGGCCTGATACGCAGTATTTT. It translates to CASSYSRQGGPDTQYF.

In DNA, the CDR3 is TGTGCCAGCAGTTTACCGGCAGGGACACGTAAGGGAGGCGAGCAGTACTTC. Amino acid sequence: CASSLPAGTRKGGEQYF. This chain uses TRBV27 with TRBJ2-7; D could derive from TRBD1 or TRBD2 (6 bases each). The CDR3 sequence is 17 residues long. The V gene lost 2 bases and the J gene lost 6 bases, with 23 bases spanning the gap. The V gene's germline CDR1 is MNHEY and CDR2 SMNVEV (reference sequence).

This clone was recorded once. The chain uses TRBV10-3 and TRBJ2-5; TRBD2 matches 7 bases. Germline assignment: CDR1 ENHRY and CDR2 SYGVKD. The CDR3 runs 20 residues. Losses at the gene ends were 4 bases for V and 4 bases for J; bases not matched to a gene: 24. In nucleotides, the CDR3 is TGTGCCATCAGTGGGGGTTTTGTGGCTAGCGGCCCAATGGGGAGAGAGACCCAGTACTTC. Translated: CAISGGFVASGPMGRETQYF.

This clone was seen a single time. The chain combines TRBV28 with TRBJ1-5; D possibly corresponds to TRBD1 (6 bases). CDR1 and CDR2 from the germline V gene are MDHEN and SYDVKM. Between the trimmed V and J ends, which lost 7 bases and 5 bases, there was a span of 12 bases. The CDR3 has 13 residues. CDR3 sequence (DNA): TGTGCCAGCAAGACAGGCCACGATCAGCCCCAGCATTTT. Translating it yields CASKTGHDQPQHF. Complete variable domain (other parts from reference TRBV28 and TRBJ1-5): DVKVTQSSRYLVKRTGEKVFLECVQDMDHENMFWYRQDPGLGLRLIYFSYDVKMKEKGDIPEGYSVSREKKERFSLILESASTNQTSMYLCASKTGHDQPQHFGDGTRLSIL.

The rearrangement joins TRBV6-2 or TRBV6-3 to TRBJ2-1, with 7 bases that match TRBD2. The CDR3 runs 17 residues. From germline, CDR1 is MNHEY and CDR2 SVGEGT. V gave up 5 bases and J gave up 7 bases; unmatched junction bases: 17. CDR3 in amino acids: CASSLRMGGLEGNEQFF. CDR3 DNA sequence: TGTGCCAGCAGTCTCCGAATGGGGGGGTTGGAAGGTAATGAGCAGTTCTTC.

The rearrangement joins TRBV4-2 to TRBJ1-2; perhaps TRBD1 as D (5 bases). This CDR3 is built from 15 residues. The V end was cut by 1 base, the J end by 0 bases, with 9 bases between. The germline gives CDR1 LGHNA, CDR2 YNFKEQ. The CDR3 spells CASSQGGRSNYGYTF. DNA of the CDR3: TGTGCCAGCAGCCAAGGGGGCAGATCTAACTATGGCTACACCTTC.

The rearrangement joins TRBV15 to TRBJ2-1; tentatively, D is TRBD1 (5 bases). The CDR3 runs to 16 residues. Trimming stripped 0 bases from V and 3 bases from J, with 12 bases between. CDR1 and CDR2 from the germline V gene are LNHNV and YYDKDF (reference sequence). The CDR3 spells CATSREGVLDYNEQFF. The CDR3 nucleotides read TGTGCCACCAGCAGAGAAGGGGTTCTCGACTACAATGAGCAGTTCTTC.

This rearrangement joins TRBV9 to TRBJ2-7; the D gene is possibly TRBD2 (7 bases). The CDR3 spans 15 residues. With 0 bases removed from V and 0 bases from J, the gap between germline ends came to 10 bases. Germline V gene lookup returns CDR1 SGDLS and CDR2 YYNGEE. CDR3 residues: CASSVEGDYSYEQYF. The CDR3 region has the DNA TGTGCCAGCAGCGTAGAGGGGGACTACTCCTACGAGCAGTACTTC.

The chain carries TRBV9 and TRBJ2-3; D might be TRBD2 (6 bases). In germline, CDR1 is SGDLS, CDR2 YYNGEE. This CDR3 region has 14 residues. Trimming shortened V by 4 bases and J by 4 bases, and 13 bases separated the two germline ends. CDR3 protein: CASSPGGTADTQYF. The CDR3 DNA reads TGTGCCAGCAGCCCGGGCGGGACGGCAGATACGCAGTATTTT.

The chain couples TRBV19 to TRBJ1-6, with 7 bases aligning to TRBD1. The V gene's germline CDR1 is LNHDA and CDR2 SQIVND (reference sequence). Trimming at V came to 5 bases and at J to 9 bases, leaving 10 bases not matched to a gene. The CDR3 consists of 15 residues. The CDR3 reads CASSFRQGRASPLHF. The CDR3 nucleotides read TGTGCCAGTAGTTTCAGACAGGGAAGGGCTTCACCCCTCCACTTT.

The rearrangement joins TRBV9 to TRBJ2-7, with a tentative D call TRBD1 (6 bases). The germline V gene has CDR1 SGDLS and CDR2 YYNGEE. V was shortened by 4 bases and J by 2 bases, with 16 bases between the two germline ends. CDR3 length equals 15 residues. The chain's CDR3 is CASSTPEGVAYEQYF. CDR3 coding DNA: TGTGCCAGCAGCACCCCTGAGGGGGTCGCCTACGAGCAGTACTTC.